Shown below are 30 T cell receptor beta chains from a single sample sequenced in a study of T-cell reconstitution after alpha-beta-depleted transplantation in children. Unique molecular identifiers were incorporated when the TCRbeta library was constructed. From the PCR reads, TCRdb called clonotypes with MiXCR, one entry per CDR3 protein. Counted here are some 300,000 distinct CDR3 sequences, 6.5% to 9% occurring once; the ten biggest clones make up about 9.1%. These receptors lack a known antigen. Findings and caveats of the study: At one year after transplant, newly produced T cells mostly accounted for T-cell counts and diversity.

Sequences were derived from peripheral blood, sampled 360 days after TCRalphabeta/CD19-depleted stem cell transplant. These receptors came from a female patient aged 2-9 years who had a stem cell transplant for Fanconi anemia, so the T cells may come from the graft donor.

This clonotype appeared many times. The V and J genes are TRBV5-1 and TRBJ2-5, with 12 bases fitting TRBD2. This CDR3 is 17 amino acids long. V lost 5 bases, J lost 0 bases, and 8 bases stayed unmatched. The V gene's germline CDR1 is SGHRS and CDR2 YFSETQ. The chain's CDR3 is CASSLGLAGKYQETQYF. The CDR3 region has the DNA TGCGCCAGCAGTCTCGGACTAGCGGGGAAGTACCAAGAGACCCAGTACTTC. The variable domain in full, with the rest retrieved from reference TRBV5-1 and TRBJ2-5, is KAGVTQTPRYLIKTRGQQVTLSCSPISGHRSVSWYQQTPGQGLQFLFEYFSETQRNKGNFPGRFSGRQFSNSRSEMNVSTLELGDSALYLCASSLGLAGKYQETQYFGPGTRLLVL.

At least ten counts were recorded for this clonotype. The CDR3 DNA follows: TGTGCCAGCAGTTTTACTAGCGGGAATCCCATTCAGTACTTC. Its protein is CASSFTSGNPIQYF. This chain links TRBV12-3 or TRBV12-4 with TRBJ2-4; 10 bases fit TRBD2. The CDR3 has 14 residues. V trimming: 3 bases; J trimming: 9 bases; junction bases outside the gene matches: 5.

The rearrangement links TRBV28 to TRBJ2-7; tentatively, D is TRBD2 (6 bases). Germline CDR1 and CDR2: MDHEN and SYDVKM. The CDR3 has 18 amino acids. V lost 5 bases, J lost 1 base, and 24 bases lay in between. CDR3 coding DNA: TGTGCCAGCAGTGTTGCTAAAGCGATCTACGGGGGATCCTACGAGCAGTACGTC. Encoded protein: CASSVAKAIYGGSYEQYV.

At least ten counts were recorded for this clonotype. As DNA, the CDR3 is TGTGCCAGCAGTGAACCCGTAGGAAAATTCTACTTC. This sequence encodes CASSEPVGKFYF. V gene TRBV25-1 combines with J gene TRBJ2-7; D call uncertain. Germline loops: CDR1 MGHDK, CDR2 SYGVNS. The CDR3 extends over 12 amino acids. Trimming took off 2 bases at V and 13 bases at J, with 15 bases between the two ends.

This clonotype came up many times. The chain employs TRBV6-6 and TRBJ2-2, with D unclear. V was trimmed by 8 bases and J by 4 bases, leaving 5 bases between them. This CDR3 has 11 residues. Germline V gene data show CDR1 as MNHNY and CDR2 as SVGAGI (reference sequence). In DNA, the CDR3 is TGTGCCAGCTTCAGCACCGGGGAGCTGTTTTTT. Amino acid sequence: CASFSTGELFF.

In this sample, this clonotype turned up many times. The gene calls are TRBV12-3 or TRBV12-4 and TRBJ1-2; no firm D call. This CDR3 has 14 amino acids. V lost 2 bases to trimming and J lost 2 bases, with 9 bases between them. DNA for the CDR3: TGTGCCAGCAGTTTAACTGTCGCCAACTATGGCTACACCTTC. Its translation: CASSLTVANYGYTF.

The genes are TRBV9 and TRBJ2-1; 15 nucleotides align to TRBD2. The CDR3 length is 18 residues. In germline, CDR1 is SGDLS, CDR2 YYNGEE. V shed 2 bases and J 8 bases; nucleotides not matched to a gene: 11. The CDR3 DNA follows: TGTGCCAGCAGCGTGGGGACTAGCGGGGGGCTGTACGGGGATGAGCAGTTCTTC. It encodes CASSVGTSGGLYGDEQFF.

Ten or more counts support this clonotype. The chain links TRBV27 to TRBJ1-6, with D uncertain. CDR3 length: 14 residues. V shed 5 bases and J shed 1 base, with 6 bases lying between them. In germline, CDR1 is MNHEY, CDR2 SMNVEV (reference sequence). Written as DNA, the CDR3 is TGTGCCAGCAGTCGAAGGTCCTATAATTCACCCCTCCACTTT. Translated: CASSRRSYNSPLHF.

This clonotype came up a few times. The genes are TRBV5-1 and TRBJ2-1; 8 bases align to TRBD2. V shed 3 bases, J shed 1 base, and the junction held 6 bases outside the gene matches. Per the germline V gene, CDR1 is SGHRS and CDR2 is YFSETQ. The CDR3 covers 16 residues. CDR3 nucleotide sequence: TGCGCCAGCAGCTCCCCTGCGGGGGGTTCCTACAATGAGCAGTTCTTC. It is translated as CASSSPAGGSYNEQFF. The full variable domain, in which reference TRBV5-1 and TRBJ2-1 provide the parts outside the CDR3, is KAGVTQTPRYLIKTRGQQVTLSCSPISGHRSVSWYQQTPGQGLQFLFEYFSETQRNKGNFPGRFSGRQFSNSRSEMNVSTLELGDSALYLCASSSPAGGSYNEQFFGPGTRLTVL.

The rearrangement joins TRBV5-1 to TRBJ2-3, with D perhaps TRBD2 (6 bases). V was shortened by 2 bases and J by 3 bases, with 13 bases between the two germline ends. Germline CDR1 SGHRS, CDR2 YFSETQ. The CDR3 is 15 amino acids. The CDR3 coding sequence is TGCGCCAGCAGCTTAGTAGCGGAGAGGACAGATACGCAGTATTTT. This gives the protein CASSLVAERTDTQYF.

The V gene is TRBV14, the J gene TRBJ2-4; tentative D call: TRBD1 (6 bases). Trimming stripped 5 bases from V and 1 base from J, with 18 bases between. The germline V gene encodes CDR1 SGHDN and CDR2 FVKESK. The CDR3 covers 17 residues. CDR3 nucleotide sequence: TGTGCCAGCAGCGCGGCAGGGGCGGGTTTGGCCAAAAACATTCAGTACTTC. This translates into CASSAAGAGLAKNIQYF.

This clonotype has a count of ten or more. V is TRBV29-1 and J is TRBJ2-3, with 12 bases fitting TRBD2. Trimming at V came to 7 bases and at J to 4 bases, leaving 3 bases not matched to a gene. CDR1 and CDR2 from the germline V gene are SQVTM and ANQGSEA. This CDR3 is 13 amino acids long. CDR3: CSGGTSGSDTQYF. DNA for the CDR3: TGCAGCGGAGGGACTAGCGGGTCAGATACGCAGTATTTT.

This clonotype has a count of ten or more. The rearrangement links TRBV12-3 or TRBV12-4 to TRBJ1-5, with D possibly being TRBD1 (5 bases). CDR3 length: 14 amino acids. With 5 bases removed from V and 4 bases from J, the gap between germline ends came to 12 bases. Here the CDR3 DNA reads TGTGCCAGCAGTGGGACGGCCAGTAATCAGCCCCAGCATTTT. Translated: CASSGTASNQPQHF.

Points on this clonotype: A read error is possible here, since a much larger clone lies one base away. The V call is TRBV5-1, the J call TRBJ1-1, with a weak D call TRBD1 (6 bases). Germline-derived CDR1 and CDR2 are SGHRS and YFSETQ. V lost 9 bases and J lost 6, with 18 bases in between. There are 13 residues in the CDR3. The CDR3 protein is CANKEGGEAEAFF. DNA for the CDR3: TGCGCCAACAAGGAGGGGGGGGAGGCTGAAGCTTTCTTT.

The chain recombines TRBV5-5 with TRBJ2-1, with D perhaps TRBD2 (6 bases). This CDR3 spans 16 amino acids. Trimming cost V 0 bases and J 6 bases, with 16 bases left between them. Germline CDR1 reads SGHKS; CDR2 reads YYEKEE (reference sequence). DNA for the CDR3: TGTGCCAGCAGCTTGGGGGTTGTAAGGGGAGGCAATGAGCAGTTCTTC. Residues: CASSLGVVRGGNEQFF.

This clonotype was found many times. The chain combines TRBV5-1 with TRBJ1-4; possibly TRBD1 for D (5 bases). The CDR3 totals 14 residues. The germline CDR1 and CDR2 sequences are SGHRS and YFSETQ. Trimming cost V 5 bases and J 8 bases, with 16 bases left between them. The CDR3 is CASSFRTGQEKLFF. The CDR3 DNA is TGCGCCAGCAGTTTTAGGACGGGGCAGGAAAAACTGTTTTTT.

This clonotype was seen at least ten times. The V and J genes are TRBV7-9 and TRBJ2-7; 10 nucleotides agree with TRBD1. Germline lookup yields CDR1 SEHNR and CDR2 FQNEAQ (reference sequence). The CDR3 consists of 15 residues. With V trimmed by 5 bases and J by 4 bases, 8 bases remained unmatched. DNA for the CDR3: TGTGCCAGCAGCCCCCAGACAGGGGGCACGTACGAGCAGTACTTC. This codes for CASSPQTGGTYEQYF.

This clonotype was counted ten times or more. The chain is built from TRBV10-2 and TRBJ2-1; TRBD2 matches 7 bases. From germline, CDR1 is WSHSY and CDR2 SAAADI. The trim removed 3 bases at V and 5 bases at J, leaving 7 bases unmatched. The CDR3 contains 15 residues. The DNA of the CDR3 is TGCGCCAGCAGTGATCTACGACTAGCCCACAATGAGCAGTTCTTC. This sequence encodes CASSDLRLAHNEQFF.

This clonotype occurred many times. This rearrangement joins TRBV5-1 to TRBJ2-7, with 7 nucleotides matching TRBD1. The junction had 14 bases not matched to a gene; V was cut back by 4 bases and J by 4 bases. Germline assignment: CDR1 SGHRS and CDR2 YFSETQ. The CDR3 length is 16 residues. CDR3 residues: CASSAGERQGRYEQYF. CDR3 DNA: TGCGCCAGCAGCGCGGGCGAAAGACAGGGAAGGTACGAGCAGTACTTC.

This clonotype was recorded at least ten times. The chain uses TRBV27 and TRBJ2-1, with 8 bases lining up with TRBD2. CDR3 length: 15 residues. Losses at the gene ends were 5 bases for V and 4 bases for J; bases not matched to a gene: 7. Germline assignment: CDR1 MNHEY and CDR2 SMNVEV (reference sequence). CDR3 sequence reads: CASSIRLARYNEQFF. CDR3 sequence (DNA): TGTGCCAGCAGTATCCGACTAGCGCGATACAATGAGCAGTTCTTC.

This clonotype was recorded many times. This chain uses TRBV7-9 with TRBJ2-1, with D perhaps TRBD1 (6 bases). Germline loops: CDR1 SEHNR, CDR2 FQNEAQ (reference sequence). The V gene lost 5 bases and the J gene lost 5 bases, with 13 bases spanning the gap. The length of the CDR3 is 14 residues. The CDR3 region is CASSLRGTDNEQFF. The CDR3 DNA reads as TGTGCCAGCAGCCTAAGGGGGACGGACAATGAGCAGTTCTTC.

In this sample, this clonotype turned up many times. V usage is TRBV20-1 and J usage is TRBJ2-3; D may be TRBD2 (5 bases). Germline V CDR1 and CDR2: DFQATT, SNEGSKA (reference sequence). Trimming left V 3 bases short and J 6 bases short, with 16 bases between. CDR3 length: 14 amino acids. In DNA form, the CDR3 reads TGCAGTGCTAGCCCCCCGAGGGCCTGGGATACGCAGTATTTT. The encoded protein is CSASPPRAWDTQYF.

The chain recombines TRBV5-1 with TRBJ1-1, with D perhaps matching TRBD1 (5 bases). V lost 0 bases, J lost 0 bases, and 9 bases lay in between. Germline V lookup: CDR1 SGHRS, CDR2 YFSETQ. The CDR3 runs to 15 residues. CDR3 residues: CASSLVGAMNTEAFF. In DNA form, the CDR3 reads TGCGCCAGCAGCTTGGTCGGGGCGATGAACACTGAAGCTTTCTTT.

J is TRBJ1-1 and V is TRBV7-9; a weak D match, TRBD1 (5 bases). Germline assignment: CDR1 SEHNR and CDR2 FQNEAQ (reference sequence). The CDR3 is 15 residues long. Trimming cost V 2 bases and J 0 bases, with 10 bases left between them. The CDR3 DNA reads as TGTGCCAGCAGCTTATGGGGCAGCATGAACACTGAAGCTTTCTTT. This encodes CASSLWGSMNTEAFF.

This clonotype was seen repeatedly, ten times or more. The chain carries TRBV10-3 and TRBJ1-2; D is ambiguous. Germline V gene sequence: CDR1 ENHRY, CDR2 SYGVKD. This CDR3 contains 13 residues. Trimming shortened V by 4 bases and J by 0 bases, and 6 bases separated the two germline ends. In nucleotides, the CDR3 is TGTGCCATCAGTGCCTTAACTAACTATGGCTACACCTTC. Encoded protein: CAISALTNYGYTF.

The sample holds many counts of this clonotype. The gene calls are TRBV28 and TRBJ2-7; 7 bases map to TRBD1. The CDR3 loop spans 15 amino acids. Losses at the gene ends were 1 base for V and 2 bases for J; bases not matched to a gene: 5. The germline CDR1 and CDR2 sequences are MDHEN and SYDVKM. Written as DNA, the CDR3 is TGTGCCAGCAGTTTATTCGGGACAGACCCCTACGAGCAGTACTTC. It is translated as CASSLFGTDPYEQYF. The full variable domain, completed using reference TRBV28 and TRBJ2-7, is DVKVTQSSRYLVKRTGEKVFLECVQDMDHENMFWYRQDPGLGLRLIYFSYDVKMKEKGDIPEGYSVSREKKERFSLILESASTNQTSMYLCASSLFGTDPYEQYFGPGTRLTVT.

This clonotype was counted at least ten times. This chain joins TRBV12-3 or TRBV12-4 and TRBJ2-1, with D tentatively TRBD1 (6 bases). V gave up 4 bases and J gave up 8 bases, with 18 bases separating them. This CDR3 spans 15 amino acids. CDR3 in DNA: TGTGCCAGCAGTTACAATCCACAGGGATTTGATGAGCAGTTCTTC. Its protein product is CASSYNPQGFDEQFF.

This clonotype occurred many times. The genes are TRBV20-1 and TRBJ2-2; 7 bases map to TRBD2. CDR3 length: 14 amino acids. Germline V gene sequence: CDR1 DFQATT, CDR2 SNEGSKA (reference sequence). J gave up 4 bases and V 5 bases, and 7 bases lay outside the gene matches. The CDR3 loop reads CSASFWEGTGELFF. CDR3 bases: TGCAGTGCTTCCTTTTGGGAGGGCACCGGGGAGCTGTTTTTT.

In this sample, this clonotype turned up a few times. The chain links TRBV28 to TRBJ2-5; D is perhaps TRBD1 (6 bases). Germline values: CDR1 MDHEN, CDR2 SYDVKM. V was trimmed by 1 base and J by 10 bases, leaving 16 bases between them. The CDR3 length is 14 residues. The CDR3 nucleotides read TGTGCCAGCAGTTTATTACAGGGTGAGGGCAGCCAGTACTTC. This encodes CASSLLQGEGSQYF. Looking up the rest from reference TRBV28 and TRBJ2-5 gives the full variable domain: DVKVTQSSRYLVKRTGEKVFLECVQDMDHENMFWYRQDPGLGLRLIYFSYDVKMKEKGDIPEGYSVSREKKERFSLILESASTNQTSMYLCASSLLQGEGSQYFGPGTRLLVL.

This clonotype was found a few times. The chain is built from TRBV28 and TRBJ1-6; D is ambiguous. CDR3 length: 14 residues. The V end was cut by 2 bases, the J end by 2 bases, with 4 bases between. Germline V lookup: CDR1 MDHEN, CDR2 SYDVKM. The DNA for the CDR3 is TGTGCCAGCAGTTTACACCCCTATAATTCACCCCTCCACTTT. Translation: CASSLHPYNSPLHF.